This T cell receptor (beta chain) came from a study of T cell responses to AZD1222 COVID-19 vaccine (dated by TCRdb to the early 2020s). Concerning the study at large: AZD1222 recipients with second doses at about 4 weeks or about 12 weeks were pooled, because spike-specific TCR depth and breadth did not differ between schedules. TCR sequencing was performed for 230 to 250 trial participants, of whom roughly 200 were given two doses of AZD1222 and 26 were given two doses of MenACWY control vaccine. Trial participants were enrolled into age subgroups of 18-55, 56-69 and 70-plus years, which contained approximately 150, 28 and 58 TCR-sequenced participants, respectively.

CDR1 and CDR2, looked up from the germline V gene, are MNHNS and SASEGT. From its cysteine to its phenylalanine, the CDR3 spans 16 amino acids. Of the read, only the CDR3 DNA is kept; its 48 bases are in frame from base 1. V is clipped by 2 bases and J by 1 base, and the sequence between their germline boundaries is 14 bases long. The CDR3 regions of human TCRbeta chains were analyzed by immunosequencing. As for the authors' bioinformatics: Repertoire TCRs were checked for matches against a reference library of SARS-CoV-2-specific TCRs that had been generated using the MIRA antigen-specificity platform. Breadth meant the fraction of unique TCRs that were SARS-CoV-2-associated, whereas depth meant the fraction of total T cells that were SARS-CoV-2-associated. Using the MIRA data, each spike-specific TCR was assigned both to the spike region to which the TCR was reactive and to a CD4 or CD8 class. Log10-transformed breadth and depth values were compared by one-way ANOVA with Sidak's multiple comparisons tests. TCRdb retrieved this table from immuneACCESS and kept in-frame rearrangements only. Not all clones are present; in checked studies, unresolved V genes account for under half, and no reason is known for the remainder. Clonal size and the V and J genes are those of that table, whereas D and trimming came from the DNA. Counted in this sample were about 96,000 clones; over 75% of them appeared once. The ten largest clones add up to less than 3.5% of the sample.

Broad study findings and their caveats: Because no samples from the day 14 peak response were available, repertoires could be characterized only after the peak T cell response. Only six AZD1222 recipients were SARS-CoV-2 seropositive at baseline, limiting conclusions about previously exposed vaccinees. After two AZD1222 doses, spike-specific TCR breadth and depth were significantly higher than at day 0 and than in MenACWY recipients. Reportedly, almost half of the unique spike-specific TCRs recognized epitopes lying outside the regions that are mutated in the B.1.351 and B.1.1.7 variants. In the small 56-69-year group, the increase in depth fell short of significance, most likely because of low power. Vaccine-associated CD4 TCRs spanned the whole spike protein, with dominant responses in regions 160-218 and 743-854. Participants were mostly white British, with more females than males. The authors suggested clonal diversity may have been underestimated.

The time point tag for this specimen amounts to: baseline before first vaccination. The vaccinee samples were drawn from two UK trials, COV001 and COV002, one of which was a single-blind randomized controlled phase 2/3 trial testing AZD1222 (ChAdOx1 nCoV-19) in healthy adults. For TCRbeta chain sequencing, PBMC samples from trial participants were taken at day 0 and at day 28 after the second dose. Worth noting for this clone: Its antigen remains undetermined. No much larger clone is present one base from it, and per-base qualities are unavailable.

The sample was peripheral blood, taken on day 0 of AZD1222 vaccination. The clonotype originates from an adult in good health. Here the chain combines TRBV6-1 and TRBJ1-1; the D gene lacks a confident call. The base sequence is TGTGCCAGCAGTGAAACGACCTATACCTGGAACACTGAAGCTTTCTTT. Its amino acids are CASSETTYTWNTEAFF.